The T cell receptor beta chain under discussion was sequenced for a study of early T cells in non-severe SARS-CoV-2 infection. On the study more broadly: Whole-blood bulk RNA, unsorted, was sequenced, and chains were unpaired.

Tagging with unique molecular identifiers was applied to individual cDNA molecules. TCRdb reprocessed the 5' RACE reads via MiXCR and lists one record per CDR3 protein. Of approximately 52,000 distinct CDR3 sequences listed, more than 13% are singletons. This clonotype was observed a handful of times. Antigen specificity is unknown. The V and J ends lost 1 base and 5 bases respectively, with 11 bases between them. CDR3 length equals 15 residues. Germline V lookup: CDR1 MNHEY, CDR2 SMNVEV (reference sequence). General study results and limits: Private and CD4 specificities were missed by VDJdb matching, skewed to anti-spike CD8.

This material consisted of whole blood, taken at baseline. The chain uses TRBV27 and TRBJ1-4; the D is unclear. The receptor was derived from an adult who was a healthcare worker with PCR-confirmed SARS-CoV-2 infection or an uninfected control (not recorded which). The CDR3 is CASSLWGAKNEKLFF. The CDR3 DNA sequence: TGTGCCAGCAGTTTATGGGGAGCCAAGAATGAAAAACTGTTTTTT.